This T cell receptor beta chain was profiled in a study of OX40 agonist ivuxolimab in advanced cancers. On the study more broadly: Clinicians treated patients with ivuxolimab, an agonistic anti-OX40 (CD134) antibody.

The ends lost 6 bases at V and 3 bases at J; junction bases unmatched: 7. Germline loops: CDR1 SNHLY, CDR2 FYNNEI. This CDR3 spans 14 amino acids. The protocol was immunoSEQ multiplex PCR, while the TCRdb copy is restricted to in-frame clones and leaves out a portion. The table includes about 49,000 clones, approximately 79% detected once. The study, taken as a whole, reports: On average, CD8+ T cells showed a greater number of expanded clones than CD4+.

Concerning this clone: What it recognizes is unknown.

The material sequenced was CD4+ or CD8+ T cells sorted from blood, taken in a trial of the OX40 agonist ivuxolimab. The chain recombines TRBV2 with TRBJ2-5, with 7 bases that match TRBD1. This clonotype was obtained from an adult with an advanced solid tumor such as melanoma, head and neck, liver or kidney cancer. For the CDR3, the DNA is TGTGCCAGCAGGTTGCCAGGGGGAGAAGAGACCCAGTACTTC. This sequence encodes CASRLPGGEETQYF.